The 30 T cell receptor beta chains below were found in one sample sequenced in a study of vaccination and CD4 T cells after COVID-19 (dated by TCRdb to between 2021 and 2024). Reading the label with the study, this specimen's treatment or condition is: roughly nine-day PBMC culture with coronavirus spike peptide pools or control peptides (ViraFEST assay). For these receptors, no antigen is known. The library came from PCR. The sequencer listed for this sample is Illumina iSeq 100. DNA from cultured CD4+ T cells underwent TCR sequencing with the Oncomine TCR Beta short-read assay at the Johns Hopkins FTIC core. TCRdb handled the public reads itself, with Q25 trimming in fastp and clone calling in MiXCR, and kept productive beta chains. One record per CDR3 amino acid sequence lists the most common genes and DNA. The sample table shows 10,000 or so distinct CDR3 sequences, and about 31% are seen once. Of the sample, just under 30% falls within the top ten clones.

The material sequenced was cultured CD4+ T cells from blood. The source of these receptors is a human donor with COVID-19.

V gene TRBV20-1 combines with J gene TRBJ2-7; 7 bases line up with TRBD2. Germline V gives CDR1 DFQATT, CDR2 SNEGSKA (reference sequence). The CDR3 covers 13 residues. Losses at the gene ends were 3 bases for V and 4 bases for J; bases not matched to a gene: 6. The CDR3 coding sequence is TGCAGTGCTAGTCTGGGGGGGGATTACGAGCAGTACTTC. The encoded protein is CSASLGGDYEQYF.

V is TRBV9 and J is TRBJ2-5; D is perhaps TRBD1 (6 bases). The CDR3 totals 15 residues. V was clipped by 0 bases and J by 1 base, with 10 bases between them. Germline-derived CDR1 and CDR2 are SGDLS and YYNGEE. This CDR3 is CASSVVGDTQETQYF. The CDR3 nucleotides are TGTGCCAGCAGCGTAGTGGGGGACACCCAAGAGACCCAGTACTTC.

The chain uses TRBV7-3 and TRBJ1-5; a possible D gene is TRBD1 (5 bases). Germline CDR1 SGHTA, CDR2 FQGTGA. The CDR3 runs to 15 residues. V lost 5 bases and J 4 bases, leaving 15 bases between the germline ends. In DNA, the CDR3 is TGTGCCAGCAGCAACTGGGGACTGACAAATCAGCCCCAGCATTTT. Its protein is CASSNWGLTNQPQHF.

This clonotype has just a few counts. V gene TRBV28 combines with J gene TRBJ2-1, with 7 bases aligning to TRBD2. V trimming: 7 bases; J trimming: 12 bases; junction bases outside the gene matches: 15. The germline V gene has CDR1 MDHEN and CDR2 SYDVKM. The CDR3 has 14 amino acids. The CDR3 nucleotides read TGTGCCAGCAACGCGAGAGCGGGGTACGTAGGGCAGTTCTTC. Residues: CASNARAGYVGQFF.

The genes are TRBV7-9 and TRBJ1-1, with 11 bases lining up with TRBD1. Trimming at V came to 5 bases and at J to 3 bases, leaving 5 bases not matched to a gene. The CDR3 consists of 15 residues. The germline V gene encodes CDR1 SEHNR and CDR2 FQNEAQ (reference sequence). The CDR3 reads CASSLTGQGDTEAFF. The DNA for the CDR3 is TGTGCCAGCAGCCTTACGGGACAGGGGGACACTGAAGCTTTCTTT.

The chain has TRBV19 and TRBJ2-5; 10 bases fit TRBD1. V was clipped by 7 bases and J by 7 bases; unmatched bases: 9. This CDR3 is built from 14 residues. Germline values: CDR1 LNHDA, CDR2 SQIVND (reference sequence). The DNA for the CDR3 is TGTGCCAGTAATCCCGGGACAGGGGCGAGGACCCAGTACTTC. Translation: CASNPGTGARTQYF.

The chain recombines TRBV7-9 with TRBJ2-7, with 9 bases lining up with TRBD2. Germline V gene sequence: CDR1 SEHNR, CDR2 FQNEAQ (reference sequence). The CDR3 spans 18 residues. J was trimmed by 3 bases and V by 5 bases; bases with no gene match: 17. This chain's CDR3 is CASSVVGLAGFRGYEQYF. CDR3 bases: TGTGCCAGCAGCGTAGTCGGGCTAGCGGGGTTTAGGGGCTACGAGCAGTACTTC.

The V call is TRBV28, the J call TRBJ2-4; no firm D call. Trimming stripped 3 bases from V and 7 bases from J, with 16 bases between. CDR1 and CDR2 from the germline V gene are MDHEN and SYDVKM. This CDR3 spans 15 amino acids. CDR3 sequence: CASSFESGLRNIQYF. DNA for the CDR3: TGTGCCAGCAGTTTTGAATCAGGCCTCCGGAACATTCAGTACTTC.

This clonotype was seen more than once but under ten times. This chain links TRBV6-2 or TRBV6-3 with TRBJ2-5; possibly TRBD2 for D (5 bases). In germline, CDR1 is MNHEY, CDR2 SVGEGT. CDR3 length: 15 residues. V lost 2 bases, J lost 2 bases, and 12 bases lay in between. CDR3 DNA sequence: TGTGCCAGCAGTTACACTCGGGAATATCAAGAGACCCAGTACTTC. This codes for CASSYTREYQETQYF.

Note on this clonotype: An end of the junction differs from the germline gene, which may be a read error. V and J are TRBV7-7 and TRBJ1-1, with a weak D call TRBD1 (5 bases). CDR3 length: 17 residues. Germline CDR1 is SSHAT and CDR2 is FNYEAQ (reference sequence). The CDR3 coding sequence is TGTGCTAGCAGCTCCTCGGTAGGACACCGCATGAACACTGAAGCTTTCTTT. It is translated as CASSSSVGHRMNTEAFF.

The J gene is TRBJ1-2, the V gene TRBV20-1; D might be TRBD1 (6 bases). CDR3 length: 14 amino acids. CDR1 is DFQATT, CDR2 SNEGSKA, per germline (reference sequence). V was cut by 3 bases and J by 4 bases, with 15 bases left in between. The CDR3 here is CSASQSRGSYGYTF. CDR3 bases: TGCAGTGCTAGCCAGAGTAGGGGGAGCTATGGCTACACCTTC.

The chain links TRBV6-4 to TRBJ2-1; 11 bases agree with TRBD1. The germline V gene has CDR1 MRHNA and CDR2 SNTAGT. The CDR3 loop spans 13 amino acids. Germline trimming cut 6 bases from V and 9 bases from J; bases unmatched to any gene: 4. The CDR3 DNA is TGTGCCAGCAGCGGACAGGGGGCGGTTGAGCAGTTCTTC. Its translation is CASSGQGAVEQFF.

The chain joins TRBV4-1 to TRBJ1-1; D perhaps matches TRBD1 (5 bases). Looked up from germline, CDR1 is MGHRA and CDR2 is YSYEKL. The CDR3 contains 16 residues. V lost 3 bases and J 9 bases, leaving 23 bases between the germline ends. CDR3 loop: CASSHVWGGKGRKAFF. The CDR3 DNA is TGCGCCAGCAGCCATGTATGGGGTGGTAAGGGACGGAAAGCTTTCTTT.

The V call is TRBV28, the J call TRBJ2-3, with 10 bases matching TRBD2. The CDR3 covers 17 residues. Germline V lookup: CDR1 MDHEN, CDR2 SYDVKM. The J segment lost 1 base and the V segment lost 7 bases, leaving 11 bases of the junction unmatched. CDR3 coding DNA: TGTGCCAGCATGGGGCTAGCGGGGGAGAGAGGCACAGATACGCAGTATTTT. Translating it yields CASMGLAGERGTDTQYF. The full variable domain, with the rest looked up from reference TRBV28 and TRBJ2-3, is DVKVTQSSRYLVKRTGEKVFLECVQDMDHENMFWYRQDPGLGLRLIYFSYDVKMKEKGDIPEGYSVSREKKERFSLILESASTNQTSMYLCASMGLAGERGTDTQYFGPGTRLTVL.

The gene calls are TRBV4-1 and TRBJ2-5, with 10 bases aligning to TRBD2. From germline, CDR1 is MGHRA and CDR2 YSYEKL. The CDR3 length is 15 residues. V lost 1 base, J lost 13 bases, and 12 bases stayed unmatched. The CDR3 DNA is TGCGCCAGCAGCCAAGGGGTTCTAGCGGGAGACCCCCCGTACTTC. Protein sequence: CASSQGVLAGDPPYF.

The chain employs TRBV20-1 and TRBJ1-3; D gene ambiguous. This CDR3 comprises 14 residues. Germline V lookup: CDR1 DFQATT, CDR2 SNEGSKA (reference sequence). The V and J ends lost 3 bases and 0 bases respectively, with 9 bases between them. The CDR3 nucleotides are TGCAGTGCTAGTTACGCAAGCTCTGGAAACACCATATATTTT. This sequence encodes CSASYASSGNTIYF.

The chain links TRBV7-8 to TRBJ2-7; 11 nucleotides match TRBD1. The J segment lost 2 bases and the V segment lost 2 bases, leaving 2 bases of the junction unmatched. There are 15 residues in the CDR3. Germline values: CDR1 SGHVS, CDR2 FQNEAQ. This CDR3 is CASSLSGQGAYEQYF. In DNA, the CDR3 is TGTGCCAGCAGCTTATCGGGACAGGGGGCCTACGAGCAGTACTTC.

Here the CDR3 reads CASRERGELQAFF. Here the CDR3 DNA reads TGTGCCAGCAGAGAAAGGGGGGAACTGCAAGCTTTCTTT. V gene TRBV28 combines with J gene TRBJ1-1, with D possibly TRBD1 on 6 matching bases. V was pared by 6 bases and J by 9 bases, with 17 bases between. CDR3 length: 13 amino acids. Germline CDR1 MDHEN, CDR2 SYDVKM.

The chain links TRBV30 to TRBJ2-3, with unresolved D. The V gene's germline CDR1 is GTSNPN and CDR2 SVGIG (reference sequence). This CDR3 has 10 residues. V was clipped by 4 bases and J by 10 bases, with 9 bases between them. The CDR3 bases are TGTGCCTGGATAGGGTCTGCGCAGTATTTT. Protein sequence: CAWIGSAQYF.

This chain connects TRBV7-2 to TRBJ1-6; D unclear. The germline V gene encodes CDR1 SGHTA and CDR2 FQGNSA. The ends were cut back, 4 bases at V and 10 bases at J, with 11 bases in the middle. This CDR3 has 13 amino acids. CDR3 amino acids: CASSYPPASPLHF. The CDR3 DNA reads as TGTGCCAGCAGCTACCCTCCGGCCTCACCCCTCCACTTT. The variable domain in full, completed from reference TRBV7-2 and TRBJ1-6, reads GAGVSQSPSNKVTEKGKDVELRCDPISGHTALYWYRQSLGQGLEFLIYFQGNSAPDKSGLPSDRFSAERTGGSVSTLTIQRTQQEDSAVYLCASSYPPASPLHFGNGTRLTVT.

The J gene is TRBJ2-5, the V gene TRBV28; D perhaps matches TRBD2 (6 bases). CDR3 length: 14 amino acids. Trimming cost V 1 base and J 5 bases, with 11 bases left between them. Germline lookup yields CDR1 MDHEN and CDR2 SYDVKM. The CDR3 loop is CASSLSPRGETQYF. Written as DNA, the CDR3 is TGTGCCAGCAGTTTATCACCCCGGGGGGAGACCCAGTACTTC. Variable domain in full (rest from reference TRBV28 and TRBJ2-5): DVKVTQSSRYLVKRTGEKVFLECVQDMDHENMFWYRQDPGLGLRLIYFSYDVKMKEKGDIPEGYSVSREKKERFSLILESASTNQTSMYLCASSLSPRGETQYFGPGTRLLVL.

This clonotype was observed a handful of times. The chain is built from TRBV11-3 and TRBJ2-3, with D perhaps TRBD1 (5 bases). CDR1 is SGHNT, CDR2 YENEEA, per germline. The CDR3 runs to 15 residues. V was clipped by 5 bases and J by 0 bases, with 12 bases between them. CDR3 amino acids: CASSPRQTSTDTQYF. The CDR3, as DNA: TGTGCCAGCAGCCCCCGACAGACTAGCACAGATACGCAGTATTTT.

This clonotype has only a few counts. The chain is built from TRBV5-6 and TRBJ2-5; 9 nucleotides line up with TRBD2. The length of the CDR3 is 16 residues. V was clipped by 2 bases and J by 1 base; unmatched bases: 6. Looked up from germline, CDR1 is SGHDT and CDR2 is YYEEEE. This CDR3 reads CASSFGLAGAQETQYF. The CDR3 DNA is TGTGCCAGCAGCTTTGGGTTAGCGGGGGCCCAAGAGACCCAGTACTTC. Together with reference TRBV5-6 and TRBJ2-5, the CDR3 gives the full variable domain: DAGVTQSPTHLIKTRGQQVTLRCSPKSGHDTVSWYQQALGQGPQFIFQYYEEEERQRGNFPDRFSGHQFPNYSSELNVNALLLGDSALYLCASSFGLAGAQETQYFGPGTRLLVL.

V and J are TRBV20-1 and TRBJ1-3, with D uncertain. V shed 2 bases and J shed 0 bases, with 11 bases lying between them. CDR1 is DFQATT, CDR2 SNEGSKA, per germline (reference sequence). The CDR3 sequence is 15 residues long. The CDR3 DNA reads as TGCAGTGCTAGAACGGACGGATACTCTGGAAACACCATATATTTT. Its translation is CSARTDGYSGNTIYF.

This chain's CDR3 is CASSLWALAGTDTQYF. CDR3 nucleotide sequence: TGTGCCAGCAGCTTGTGGGCGCTAGCAGGCACAGATACGCAGTATTTT. The rearrangement links TRBV5-4 to TRBJ2-3; D is possibly TRBD2 (5 bases). V lost 1 base and J lost 1, with 13 bases in between. In germline, CDR1 is SGHNT, CDR2 YYREEE (reference sequence). This CDR3 has 16 residues.

The rearrangement links TRBV6-2 or TRBV6-3 to TRBJ1-5; D gene unclear. The CDR3 is 12 residues long. Germline V gives CDR1 MNHEY, CDR2 SVGEGT. Trimming took off 6 bases at V and 6 bases at J, with 9 bases between the two ends. The CDR3 reads CASRDPSQPQHF. DNA of the CDR3: TGTGCCAGCAGGGATCCCAGTCAGCCCCAGCATTTT.

This chain connects TRBV19 to TRBJ2-3; 11 bases align to TRBD1. Trimming at V came to 6 bases and at J to 2 bases, leaving 16 bases not matched to a gene. Per the germline V gene, CDR1 is LNHDA and CDR2 is SQIVND (reference sequence). The CDR3 has 19 residues. CDR3 bases: TGTGCCAGTAGGCCACTCGGACAGGGGGCTCCATCTAACACAGATACGCAGTATTTT. Protein sequence: CASRPLGQGAPSNTDTQYF.

V and J are TRBV11-3 and TRBJ2-1; tentatively, D is TRBD2 (6 bases). Germline V CDR1 and CDR2: SGHNT, YENEEA. This CDR3 has 12 residues. The ends were cut back, 5 bases at V and 11 bases at J, with 13 bases in the middle. The CDR3 bases are TGTGCCAGCAGCGGGCCGGGACTCAAGCAGTTCTTC. Encoded protein: CASSGPGLKQFF.

This clonotype was recorded a few times. The chain is built from TRBV20-1 and TRBJ2-2; maybe TRBD1 (7 bases). The germline CDR1 and CDR2 sequences are DFQATT and SNEGSKA (reference sequence). The CDR3 is 14 residues long. V gave up 5 bases and J gave up 1 base, with 11 bases separating them. This CDR3 reads CSAPRGVNTGELFF. The CDR3 DNA follows: TGCAGTGCTCCCAGGGGGGTGAACACCGGGGAGCTGTTTTTT.

This clonotype was picked up one time. The chain has TRBV19 and TRBJ2-3, with TRBD2 matching over 10 bases. Germline V lookup: CDR1 LNHDA, CDR2 SQIVND (reference sequence). This CDR3 is built from 16 residues. V lost 5 bases to trimming and J lost 4 bases; unmatched junction nucleotides: 9. In nucleotides, the CDR3 is TGTGCCAGTAGTTTGGTAGCGGGGGGTGGGTCAGATACGCAGTATTTT. Protein: CASSLVAGGGSDTQYF.